Following are 24 T cell receptor beta chains from one sample sequenced in a study of blood T cell repertoires in COVID-19. Repertoires were generated with immunoSEQ multiplex PCR, while TCRdb's copy carries only in-frame clones and drops some. Found here are roughly 260,000 clones, over 75% of them singletons; the top ten hold 2.1%. Material: peripheral blood. The receptors come from a woman aged 40 to 50 who had recovered from COVID-19.

The chain couples TRBV19 to TRBJ2-7; 7 bases match TRBD2. J was trimmed by 2 bases and V by 3 bases; bases with no gene match: 4. In germline, CDR1 is LNHDA, CDR2 SQIVND (reference sequence). CDR3 length equals 14 residues. The CDR3 nucleotides are TGTGCCAGTAGTATGGGGGAGGGGACCTACGAGCAGTACTTC. As protein: CASSMGEGTYEQYF.

This chain connects TRBV19 to TRBJ1-3; the match to TRBD1 covers 7 bases. The CDR3 is made up of 17 amino acids. Germline V lookup: CDR1 LNHDA, CDR2 SQIVND (reference sequence). The V and J ends lost 3 bases and 0 bases, in that order; junction bases with no gene match: 8. For the CDR3, the DNA is TGTGCCAGTAGTATGAGAGGGGCAGGGGGCTCTGGAAACACCATATATTTT. It specifies CASSMRGAGGSGNTIYF.

The chain carries TRBV19 and TRBJ2-7; 9 bases are shared with TRBD2. Germline V CDR1 and CDR2: LNHDA, SQIVND (reference sequence). This CDR3 has 16 residues. Trimming took 1 base from V and 0 from J; bases not matched to a gene: 4. The CDR3 sequence is CASSIAGREGSYEQYF. The DNA for the CDR3 is TGTGCCAGTAGTATAGCCGGGCGGGAGGGCTCCTACGAGCAGTACTTC. Complete variable domain (other parts from reference TRBV19 and TRBJ2-7): DGGITQSPKYLFRKEGQNVTLSCEQNLNHDAMYWYRQDPGQGLRLIYYSQIVNDFQKGDIAEGYSVSREKKESFPLTVTSAQKNPTAFYLCASSIAGREGSYEQYFGPGTRLTVT.

The chain carries TRBV5-6 and TRBJ2-1, with TRBD2 as a possible D gene (6 bases). V gave up 2 bases and J gave up 7 bases, with 13 bases separating them. The CDR3 is made up of 14 amino acids. The germline CDR1 and CDR2 sequences are SGHDT and YYEEEE. CDR3 protein: CASSFNTGRNEQFF. The CDR3 DNA follows: TGTGCCAGCAGCTTTAACACCGGGAGAAATGAGCAGTTCTTC.

The rearrangement uses TRBV19 and TRBJ1-6; TRBD1 might be the D (5 bases). The length of the CDR3 is 15 residues. Per the germline V gene, CDR1 is LNHDA and CDR2 is SQIVND (reference sequence). Trimming stripped 0 bases from V and 5 bases from J, with 8 bases between. The CDR3 DNA follows: TGTGCCAGTAGTATAGAGGGGGGAAATAATTCACCCCTCCACTTT. It encodes CASSIEGGNNSPLHF.

This clone was picked up one time. The gene calls are TRBV19 and TRBJ1-2; perhaps TRBD1 as D (6 bases). This CDR3 has 15 amino acids. Germline V gives CDR1 LNHDA, CDR2 SQIVND (reference sequence). Trimming removed 4 bases at V and 0 bases at J, with 12 bases between. CDR3 nucleotides: TGTGCCAGTAGTAACAGGGATCCAGCTAACTATGGCTACACCTTC. Protein: CASSNRDPANYGYTF.

The V gene is TRBV7-2, the J gene TRBJ2-1; possibly TRBD1 for D (5 bases). Trimming removed 6 bases at V and 4 bases at J, with 7 bases between. This CDR3 spans 12 amino acids. Germline CDR1 and CDR2: SGHTA and FQGNSA. CDR3 residues: CASSRTYNEQFF. DNA for the CDR3: TGTGCCAGCAGTCGGACATACAATGAGCAGTTCTTC.

This CDR3 reads CASSQEFRSPLHF. In nucleotides, the CDR3 is TGTGCCAGCAGCCAAGAGTTCAGGTCACCCCTCCACTTT. The V and J genes are TRBV14 and TRBJ1-6; D is undetermined. This CDR3 region has 13 residues. Germline V gives CDR1 SGHDN, CDR2 FVKESK. Trimming removed 0 bases from V and 10 bases from J, with 7 bases in between.

Concerning this clone: The same CDR3 arises from other DNA sequences in this sample as well. The CDR3 here is CASSLGGVYGYTF. CDR3 nucleotide sequence: TGTGCCAGCAGCTTAGGGGGCGTCTATGGCTACACCTTC. The genes are TRBV7-9 and TRBJ1-2; D perhaps matches TRBD1 (5 bases). In germline, CDR1 is SEHNR, CDR2 FQNEAQ (reference sequence). The V and J ends lost 1 base and 4 bases respectively, with 7 bases between them. This CDR3 has 13 amino acids.

The chain couples TRBV11-3 to TRBJ2-5; D remains ambiguous. The CDR3 consists of 14 residues. CDR1 SGHNT and CDR2 YENEEA come from the germline V gene. The V and J ends lost 2 bases and 5 bases respectively, with 12 bases between them. CDR3 coding DNA: TGTGCCAGCAGCTTAAGCTCAGGCTGGGAGACCCAGTACTTC. This codes for CASSLSSGWETQYF.

This chain links TRBV5-8 with TRBJ1-5; no clear D gene. This CDR3 comprises 14 residues. The germline V gene encodes CDR1 SGHTS and CDR2 YDEGEE. V lost 2 bases and J 4 bases, leaving 10 bases between the germline ends. CDR3 bases: TGTGCCAGCAGCTTAGTACACCAAAATCAGCCCCAGCATTTT. Translated: CASSLVHQNQPQHF. The whole variable domain, filled in from reference TRBV5-8 and TRBJ1-5, reads EAGVTQSPTHLIKTRGQQATLRCSPISGHTSVYWYQQALGLGLQFLLWYDEGEERNRGNFPPRFSGRQFPNYSSELNVNALELEDSALYLCASSLVHQNQPQHFGDGTRLSIL.

The chain joins TRBV19 to TRBJ1-2; possibly TRBD1 for D (5 bases). The V and J ends lost 3 bases and 7 bases respectively, with 18 bases between them. Germline V gene sequence: CDR1 LNHDA, CDR2 SQIVND (reference sequence). This CDR3 has 15 residues. CDR3 loop: CASSISRGRAAGYTF. CDR3 coding DNA: TGTGCCAGTAGTATTTCGCGAGGCAGGGCGGCTGGCTACACCTTC.

J is TRBJ2-5 and V is TRBV28; 9 bases match TRBD1. Trimming cost V 6 bases and J 6 bases; bases outside gene matches: 8. CDR3 length: 14 residues. The germline V gene has CDR1 MDHEN and CDR2 SYDVKM. CDR3 amino acids: CASRPTGGGKTQYF. DNA of the CDR3: TGTGCCAGCAGACCTACAGGGGGCGGAAAGACCCAGTACTTC.

The CDR3 here is CASSRRESGTRDTQYF. CDR3 DNA: TGTGCCAGCAGCCGCCGGGAAAGCGGAACCAGGGATACGCAGTATTTT. The chain employs TRBV7-9 and TRBJ2-3; TRBD2 is a possible D gene (5 bases). The V gene lost 5 bases and the J gene lost 6 bases, with 21 bases spanning the gap. CDR1 is SEHNR, CDR2 FQNEAQ, per germline (reference sequence). CDR3 length: 16 amino acids. Together with reference TRBV7-9 and TRBJ2-3, the CDR3 gives the full variable domain: DTGVSQNPRHKITKRGQNVTFRCDPISEHNRLYWYRQTLGQGPEFLTYFQNEAQLEKSRLLSDRFSAERPKGSFSTLEIQRTEQGDSAMYLCASSRRESGTRDTQYFGPGTRLTVL.

This clone was picked up one time. V gene TRBV19 combines with J gene TRBJ2-7, with D unclear. Per germline, CDR1 LNHDA and CDR2 SQIVND (reference sequence). Trimming cost V 3 bases and J 10 bases, with 10 bases left between them. The length of the CDR3 is 11 residues. The CDR3 here is CASSIGTEQYF. CDR3 DNA: TGTGCCAGTAGTATCGGAACAGAACAGTACTTC.

The chain has TRBV5-1 and TRBJ2-1, with 9 bases identical to TRBD2. The V segment lost 4 bases and the J segment 3 bases; nucleotides outside the gene matches: 8. The CDR3 covers 16 residues. Germline V gene lookup returns CDR1 SGHRS and CDR2 YFSETQ. The CDR3 sequence: CASSAQPSGNYNEQFF. CDR3 nucleotide sequence: TGCGCCAGCAGCGCCCAACCTAGCGGGAACTACAATGAGCAGTTCTTC.

J is TRBJ2-1 and V is TRBV3-1 (or the pseudogene TRBV3-2); maybe TRBD2 (5 bases). V lost 2 bases, J lost 6 bases, and 5 bases lay in between. Germline lookup yields CDR1 LGHDT and CDR2 YNNKEL (reference sequence). The CDR3 has 12 amino acids. In nucleotides, the CDR3 is TGTGCCAGCAGCCAACGGGGCAATGAGCAGTTCTTC. Translating gives CASSQRGNEQFF.

The V gene is TRBV10-3, the J gene TRBJ2-1, with 7 bases aligning to TRBD2. CDR3 length: 16 amino acids. Germline CDR1 reads ENHRY; CDR2 reads SYGVKD. V lost 10 bases, J lost 7 bases, and 19 bases stayed unmatched. The DNA for the CDR3 is TGTGCCACCGGAAGTCACGGGAGCCCCGGGGGGAATGAGCAGTTCTTC. It codes for CATGSHGSPGGNEQFF.

The chain couples TRBV1 to TRBJ1-4; the tabulated D call, TRBD1, remains unverified against the DNA. TRBV1 is an annotated pseudogene. The CDR3 covers 14 residues. CDR3 nucleotide sequence: TGCACCAGCAGCCCGACAGGGGAGGGGAAAAAACTGTTTTTT. It specifies CTSSPTGEGKKLFF.

The chain is built from TRBV6-6 and TRBJ1-2, with 7 bases identical to TRBD1. In germline, CDR1 is MNHNY, CDR2 SVGAGI (reference sequence). V shed 9 bases and J 3 bases; nucleotides not matched to a gene: 10. The CDR3 is 14 residues long. CDR3 protein: CASTAAGTDYGYTF. DNA for the CDR3: TGTGCCAGTACCGCCGCCGGGACAGACTATGGCTACACCTTC.

The rearrangement joins TRBV19 to TRBJ1-5; 7 bases match TRBD1. The length of the CDR3 is 15 residues. Losses at the gene ends were 4 bases for V and 6 bases for J; bases not matched to a gene: 9. Germline assignment: CDR1 LNHDA and CDR2 SQIVND (reference sequence). CDR3 in DNA: TGTGCCAGTAGTAGAGGGACAGTTTTTGGTCAGCCCCAGCATTTT. This translates into CASSRGTVFGQPQHF.

The rearrangement uses TRBV23-1 and TRBJ2-1, with 7 positions matching TRBD2. TRBV23-1 is identified as an open reading frame with a role that is uncertain. The CDR3 is 16 residues long. The V and J ends lost 0 bases and 1 base, in that order; junction bases with no gene match: 3. CDR3 residues: CASSQSGSGSYNEQFF. CDR3 bases: TGCGCCAGCAGTCAATCGGGTAGCGGGTCCTACAATGAGCAGTTCTTC.

In its sample, this clone was seen once. The rearrangement links TRBV11-2 to TRBJ2-4; D may be TRBD1 (6 bases). CDR1 is SGHAT and CDR2 is FQNNGV in the germline V gene. The length of the CDR3 is 17 residues. Trimming took off 5 bases at V and 0 bases at J, with 17 bases between the two ends. The CDR3, as DNA: TGTGCCAGCAGCCCAAGCCGGACAGAACTAGCCAAAAACATTCAGTACTTC. It is translated as CASSPSRTELAKNIQYF.

The J gene is TRBJ2-3, the V gene TRBV2, with 8 bases that match TRBD1. In germline, CDR1 is SNHLY, CDR2 FYNNEI. The CDR3 length is 15 residues. V dropped 3 bases and J dropped 0; count of bases not matched to a gene: 2. The CDR3, as DNA: TGTGCCAGCAGTGAGGACAGGGTTAGCACAGATACGCAGTATTTT. The encoded protein is CASSEDRVSTDTQYF.